This T cell receptor beta chain comes out of a study of blood T cell repertoires in COVID-19. Turning to the study itself: T cells, B-cell-depleted T cells, or PBMCs supplied cDNA or gDNA.

Germline V gene sequence: CDR1 SGHNT, CDR2 YYREEE (reference sequence). This CDR3 comprises 16 residues. The V gene end was trimmed by 2 bases and the J gene end by 3 bases; junction bases not matched to a gene: 11. Original methodology: Nucleated cell counts were estimated from reference gene primer amplification. Measured with immunoSEQ multiplex PCR; TCRdb has only the in-frame clones, and not every one. V and J calls and clone size follow that table, whereas D and trimming were derived from the DNA. The repertoire holds some 240,000 clones, approximately 88% seen once, with around 3% in the top ten. Only one count was recorded for this clone.

The chain carries TRBV5-4 and TRBJ2-7; 7 bases agree with TRBD2. The TCR sequence derives from a woman in her 40s who had been exposed to COVID-19. What was sequenced was PBMCs or T cells enriched from blood (not recorded which). The CDR3 nucleotides read TGTGCCAGCAGCTTAGCTTCGGGGGGTTACTTCTACGAGCAGTACTTC. It translates to CASSLASGGYFYEQYF.